One and the same sample provided the 8 T cell receptor beta chains below, sequenced in a study of neurological immune-mediated disorders. TCRdb re-derived calls from the 5' RACE reads in MiXCR, one entry per CDR3 protein. This table has over 25,000 distinct CDR3 sequences, about 1.6% appearing once. Sequenced: PBMCs. The source is a woman aged 25 to 39 with multiple sclerosis.

The table lists this clonotype with many counts. CDR3: CATEGAGSYEQYF. The CDR3, as DNA: TGTGCCACCGAGGGGGCCGGGTCCTACGAGCAGTACTTC. The chain recombines TRBV24-1 with TRBJ2-7, with 7 bases matching TRBD1. The CDR3 runs 13 residues. Germline V gene lookup returns CDR1 KGHDR and CDR2 SFDVKD. V lost 9 bases and J lost 1; bases outside the gene matches: 5.

This clonotype appeared many times. The rearrangement uses TRBV3-1 and TRBJ2-2; 14 bases are a match to TRBD2. There are 15 residues in the CDR3. After removal of 10 bases from V and 4 bases from J, the junction contained 5 bases not matched to a gene. CDR1 and CDR2 from the germline V gene are LGHDT and YNNKEL (reference sequence). The CDR3: CATAGLAGVTGELFF. Here the CDR3 DNA reads TGTGCCACCGCGGGACTAGCGGGGGTCACCGGGGAGCTGTTTTTT. Variable domain in full (rest from reference TRBV3-1 and TRBJ2-2): DTAVSQTPKYLVTQMGNDKSIKCEQNLGHDTMYWYKQDSKKFLKIMFSYNNKELIINETVPNRFSPKSPDKAHLNLHINSLELGDSAVYFCATAGLAGVTGELFFGEGSRLTVL.

This clonotype was recorded at least ten times. This chain connects TRBV20-1 to TRBJ1-2, with D hard to call. The V end was cut by 0 bases, the J end by 4 bases, with 9 bases between. This CDR3 is built from 13 residues. Germline lookup yields CDR1 DFQATT and CDR2 SNEGSKA (reference sequence). The CDR3 sequence: CSARDRRGYGYTF. The CDR3 DNA reads TGCAGTGCTAGAGATCGGCGGGGCTATGGCTACACCTTC.

This clonotype has at least ten counts. The chain recombines TRBV6-1 with TRBJ1-5, with TRBD1 as a possible D gene (6 bases). V was cut by 4 bases and J by 0 bases, with 10 bases left in between. The V gene's germline CDR1 is MNHNS and CDR2 SASEGT. The CDR3 totals 15 residues. CDR3 region: CASSAQGFSNQPQHF. The CDR3 DNA reads as TGTGCCAGCAGTGCCCAGGGGTTTAGCAATCAGCCCCAGCATTTT.

This clonotype has at least ten counts. The J gene is TRBJ2-5, the V gene TRBV7-2, with a possible D match to TRBD1 (5 bases). CDR1 SGHTA and CDR2 FQGNSA come from the germline V gene. This CDR3 is 16 amino acids long. Trimming removed 1 base at V and 2 bases at J, with 14 bases between. The CDR3 DNA follows: TGTGCCAGCAGCTTAGAGAGCCAGGGAAGGCAAGAGACCCAGTACTTC. This translates into CASSLESQGRQETQYF.

This clonotype was seen a few times. The conserved phenylalanine or tryptophan normally closing the CDR3 is absent here, so this likely arose from a read error. The genes are TRBV10-2 and TRBJ2-7; 12 nucleotides line up with TRBD2. The CDR3 runs 15 residues. Per the germline V gene, CDR1 is WSHSY and CDR2 is SAAADI. The J segment lost 2 bases and the V segment lost 4 bases, leaving 3 bases of the junction unmatched. In DNA form, the CDR3 reads TGCGCCAGCAGTGCACTAGCGGGGGGCACCTACGAGCAGTACGGC. This gives the protein CASSALAGGTYEQYG.

Many counts were recorded for this clonotype. This chain joins TRBV12-5 and TRBJ2-2; D is undetermined. Trimming took off 3 bases at V and 5 bases at J, with 4 bases between the two ends. Germline CDR1 LGHNT, CDR2 FRNRAP. The CDR3 covers 12 residues. This chain's CDR3 is CASGLATGELFF. The CDR3 DNA sequence: TGTGCTAGTGGTTTAGCGACCGGGGAGCTGTTTTTT.

This clonotype was seen many times. The gene calls are TRBV20-1 and TRBJ1-5, with 9 nucleotides matching TRBD1. The CDR3 consists of 14 residues. V lost 4 bases to trimming and J lost 3 bases; unmatched junction nucleotides: 4. Germline V gene lookup returns CDR1 DFQATT and CDR2 SNEGSKA (reference sequence). CDR3 coding DNA: TGCAGTGCTAAACAGGGGGCCGACAATCAGCCCCAGCATTTT. It is translated as CSAKQGADNQPQHF.